The 24 T cell receptor beta chains listed next were all sequenced from one sample in a study of PD-1 blockade in classical Hodgkin lymphoma. Assay: immunoSEQ multiplex PCR; the TCRdb copy retains only in-frame clones and omits some. The table shows 7,000 or so clones, with around three quarters occurring only once. Time point of the sample: cycle 4 day 1 (C4D1), after more than five weeks of nivolumab. Patients all relapsed after autologous stem cell transplantation, and there was variation in brentuximab vedotin exposure. The sequencing here drew on peripheral blood mononuclear cells (PBMCs), taken before the fourth cycle of nivolumab. Receptors originate from a human donor with classical Hodgkin lymphoma.

The rearrangement uses TRBV6-9 and TRBJ2-7, with TRBD2 matching 12 bases. This CDR3 contains 15 residues. The germline V gene encodes CDR1 MNHGY and CDR2 SVAAGI. Losses at the gene ends were 4 bases for V and 1 base for J; bases not matched to a gene: 2. The CDR3 DNA sequence: TGTGCCAGCAGTTTTACTAGCGGGAGGTCCTACGAGCAGTACTTC. This sequence encodes CASSFTSGRSYEQYF.

This clone was observed a few times. V gene TRBV2 combines with J gene TRBJ1-4; D is perhaps TRBD1 (5 bases). Germline CDR1 reads SNHLY; CDR2 reads FYNNEI. This CDR3 has 17 residues. Trimming stripped 3 bases from V and 0 bases from J, with 14 bases between. For the CDR3, the DNA is TGTGCCAGCAGTGACTGGGGGAAACGGGCAACTAATGAAAAACTGTTTTTT. Translation gives CASSDWGKRATNEKLFF.

The chain recombines TRBV5-1 with TRBJ1-5; D remains ambiguous. Germline V lookup: CDR1 SGHRS, CDR2 YFSETQ. Trimming shortened V by 0 bases and J by 4 bases, and 8 bases separated the two germline ends. The length of the CDR3 is 14 residues. The DNA for the CDR3 is TGCGCCAGCAGCTTGGTTGGTGGAAATCAGCCCCAGCATTTT. Translation: CASSLVGGNQPQHF.

In its sample, this clone was seen a few times. The chain is built from TRBV19 and TRBJ2-1, with 9 bases aligning to TRBD2. Germline V gene data show CDR1 as LNHDA and CDR2 as SQIVND (reference sequence). The V and J ends lost 5 bases and 0 bases, in that order; junction bases with no gene match: 5. There are 16 residues in the CDR3. CDR3 coding DNA: TGTGCCAGTAGTCCTGGGACTAGCCTCTCCTACAATGAGCAGTTCTTC. The encoded protein is CASSPGTSLSYNEQFF.

This clone was observed a few times. The chain employs TRBV28 and TRBJ2-1; 7 bases are a match to TRBD1. Germline-derived CDR1 and CDR2 are MDHEN and SYDVKM. V shed 3 bases and J 7 bases; nucleotides not matched to a gene: 9. This CDR3 is 15 amino acids long. CDR3 protein: CASSFSQGNKNEQFF. The CDR3 region has the DNA TGTGCCAGCAGTTTTTCACAGGGGAATAAGAATGAGCAGTTCTTC. Complete variable domain (other parts from reference TRBV28 and TRBJ2-1): DVKVTQSSRYLVKRTGEKVFLECVQDMDHENMFWYRQDPGLGLRLIYFSYDVKMKEKGDIPEGYSVSREKKERFSLILESASTNQTSMYLCASSFSQGNKNEQFFGPGTRLTVL.

This rearrangement joins TRBV5-1 to TRBJ2-7; a possible D gene is TRBD2 (6 bases). The V gene lost 4 bases and the J gene lost 5 bases, with 13 bases spanning the gap. The germline CDR1 and CDR2 sequences are SGHRS and YFSETQ. The CDR3 consists of 13 residues. The CDR3 loop is CASSPTSSHEQYF. CDR3 coding DNA: TGCGCCAGCAGCCCGACTAGTTCCCACGAGCAGTACTTC.

This clone occurred a few times. V usage is TRBV6-6 and J usage is TRBJ1-1; no firm D call. With 5 bases removed from V and 7 bases from J, the gap between germline ends came to 8 bases. The CDR3 has 11 amino acids. In germline, CDR1 is MNHNY, CDR2 SVGAGI (reference sequence). The CDR3 sequence: CASSRVDEAFF. DNA of the CDR3: TGTGCCAGCAGTCGGGTGGATGAAGCTTTCTTT.

The genes are TRBV9 and TRBJ1-3; 8 bases line up with TRBD1. Per the germline V gene, CDR1 is SGDLS and CDR2 is YYNGEE. Trimming at V came to 2 bases and at J to 4 bases, leaving 5 bases not matched to a gene. This CDR3 contains 15 residues. Written as DNA, the CDR3 is TGTGCCAGCAGCGTGGCAACAGGGGGAGGAAACACCATATATTTT. Amino acids: CASSVATGGGNTIYF.

The J gene is TRBJ1-3, the V gene TRBV18; D remains unclear. CDR3 size: 13 residues. V lost 4 bases, J lost 4 bases, and 8 bases lay in between. Germline V gives CDR1 KGHSH, CDR2 LQKENI. The CDR3 spells CASSLDQGNTIYF. The CDR3 bases are TGTGCCAGCTCACTCGACCAAGGAAACACCATATATTTT.

The V gene is TRBV7-6, the J gene TRBJ2-7; TRBD2 matches 10 bases. CDR3 length: 18 residues. The junction had 10 bases not matched to a gene; V was cut back by 2 bases and J by 0 bases. Germline-derived CDR1 and CDR2 are SGHVS and FNYEAQ. DNA for the CDR3: TGTGCCAGCAGCTTAACTGCTAGCGGGAGACCCAGCTCCTACGAGCAGTACTTC. As protein: CASSLTASGRPSSYEQYF.

This clone was picked up a small number of times. The sample has other DNA sequences that encode this CDR3 too. The chain carries TRBV4-3 and TRBJ1-2, with D perhaps matching TRBD1 (5 bases). This CDR3 comprises 14 residues. With 0 bases removed from V and 8 bases from J, the gap between germline ends came to 13 bases. Germline CDR1 reads LGHNA; CDR2 reads YSLEER. Written as DNA, the CDR3 is TGCGCCAGCAGCCAAGATGTCGGGGGATGGGGCTACACCTTC. It specifies CASSQDVGGWGYTF.

The chain joins TRBV27 to TRBJ2-5; 11 bases fit TRBD1. V trimming: 5 bases; J trimming: 10 bases; junction bases outside the gene matches: 6. Germline CDR1 MNHEY, CDR2 SMNVEV (reference sequence). The CDR3 is made up of 13 amino acids. The CDR3, as DNA: TGTGCCAGCAGTCACGGACAGGGGGCGGGCCAGTACTTC. It encodes CASSHGQGAGQYF.

The genes are TRBV5-1 and TRBJ2-7; D remains ambiguous. V shed 5 bases and J shed 0 bases, with 6 bases lying between them. The CDR3 covers 12 residues. Germline V gene lookup returns CDR1 SGHRS and CDR2 YFSETQ. CDR3 bases: TGCGCCAGCAGTGCAGACTCCTACGAGCAGTACTTC. It yields the protein CASSADSYEQYF.

This clone has only a few counts. The rearrangement uses TRBV4-3 and TRBJ2-4; 9 bases are a match to TRBD1. The germline gives CDR1 LGHNA, CDR2 YSLEER. V was pared by 3 bases and J by 7 bases, with 4 bases of the junction left unmatched. This CDR3 comprises 14 residues. The CDR3 DNA reads TGCGCCAGCAGCCACACGGGGACAGGGAACATTCAGTACTTC. This codes for CASSHTGTGNIQYF.

The V gene is TRBV6-5, the J gene TRBJ2-1, with D hard to call. The CDR3 spans 15 residues. Looked up from germline, CDR1 is MNHEY and CDR2 is SVGAGI. V was clipped by 6 bases and J by 2 bases, with 14 bases between them. In DNA form, the CDR3 reads TGTGCCAGCAGCCCCCTTCAGTATGCCTACAATGAGCAGTTCTTC. Its protein product is CASSPLQYAYNEQFF.

This clone appeared a few times. V usage is TRBV28 and J usage is TRBJ1-1; D might be TRBD1 (5 bases). The CDR3 is 17 residues long. Trimming pared 5 bases from V and 3 bases from J, leaving 22 bases between. From germline, CDR1 is MDHEN and CDR2 SYDVKM. The CDR3, as DNA: TGTGCCAGCAGTGGCCCAAGAGGGGCGGGGGGGGACACTGAAGCTTTCTTT. This translates into CASSGPRGAGGDTEAFF.

V usage is TRBV6-1 and J usage is TRBJ2-3, with D maybe TRBD2 (7 bases). Per germline, CDR1 MNHNS and CDR2 SASEGT. The CDR3 sequence is 14 residues long. Trimming removed 11 bases at V and 2 bases at J, with 17 bases between. CDR3 bases: TGTGCCCTAAGGGGGGGGCAGGTCACAGATACGCAGTATTTT. The encoded protein is CALRGGQVTDTQYF.

This sequence joins TRBV18 and TRBJ2-2; the match to TRBD2 covers 12 bases. The CDR3 contains 19 residues. The V gene's germline CDR1 is KGHSH and CDR2 LQKENI. V dropped 3 bases and J dropped 7; count of bases not matched to a gene: 15. The DNA for the CDR3 is TGTGCCAGCTCACCTAGTGTCGCAGGACTAGCGGGGAGCAGCGGGGAGCTGTTTTTT. This translates into CASSPSVAGLAGSSGELFF.

The J gene is TRBJ2-1, the V gene TRBV9; 8 bases fit TRBD2. The CDR3 runs 16 residues. Trimming took 5 bases from V and 3 from J; bases not matched to a gene: 10. Germline V lookup: CDR1 SGDLS, CDR2 YYNGEE. The DNA for the CDR3 is TGTGCCAGCAGTCGAACGGGAGGGAGAAACTACAATGAGCAGTTCTTC. Translation: CASSRTGGRNYNEQFF.

V and J are TRBV5-5 and TRBJ1-5, with D perhaps TRBD1 (5 bases). Per the germline V gene, CDR1 is SGHKS and CDR2 is YYEKEE (reference sequence). The CDR3 is made up of 14 amino acids. Trimming removed 0 bases at V and 7 bases at J, with 11 bases between. CDR3 DNA: TGTGCCAGCAGCTTGGCCGCGGGGGGACAGCCCCAGCATTTT. Its translation is CASSLAAGGQPQHF.

CDR3 sequence (DNA): TGTGCCAGCAGGACAAAGAACACTGAAGCTTTCTTT. Its translation: CASRTKNTEAFF. The chain is built from TRBV6-5 and TRBJ1-1; no clear D. Germline CDR1 MNHEY, CDR2 SVGAGI. V was cut by 6 bases and J by 1 base, with 6 bases left in between. There are 12 residues in the CDR3.

This clone is labeled as medium-sized. Here the CDR3 DNA reads TGTGCCATCAGTGAGTCAGGGCTAGCGAGCTCCTACAATGAGCAGTTCTTC. Translating gives CAISESGLASSYNEQFF. The J gene is TRBJ2-1, the V gene TRBV10-3; TRBD2 is a possible D gene (6 bases). CDR3 length: 17 residues. V was pared by 0 bases and J by 0 bases, with 12 bases between. Per the germline V gene, CDR1 is ENHRY and CDR2 is SYGVKD.

The J gene is TRBJ2-1, the V gene TRBV28, with 10 bases aligning to TRBD2. Germline assignment: CDR1 MDHEN and CDR2 SYDVKM. This CDR3 is 13 amino acids long. V was clipped by 7 bases and J by 9 bases; unmatched bases: 6. CDR3 loop: CASKAGGNGEQFF. CDR3 DNA: TGTGCCAGCAAAGCGGGAGGGAATGGTGAGCAGTTCTTC.

This chain uses TRBV5-4 with TRBJ2-7, with a possible D match to TRBD1 (5 bases). Germline V gives CDR1 SGHNT, CDR2 YYREEE (reference sequence). The CDR3 covers 14 residues. The V end lost 7 bases, the J end lost 0 bases, and 14 bases lay between the germline ends. CDR3 in DNA: TGTGCCAGCCTCCCGGACAAGAGCTCCTACGAGCAGTACTTC. This sequence encodes CASLPDKSSYEQYF.